This paragraph covers one T cell receptor (beta chain) sequence. The entry originates in a study of blood T cell repertoires in COVID-19. Across the study: Samples of COVID-19 (acute and convalescent) were obtained from the United States, Italy and Spain.

TCRdb keeps only in-frame clones here, not all; method: immunoSEQ multiplex PCR. The sample lists 150,000 to 180,000 clones, around 83% occurring once. The sequenced material came from peripheral blood. The sequence was obtained from a woman aged 55-69 years with COVID-19, enrolled during active disease.

The CDR3 loop reads CASSRRQGRTSPLHF. The CDR3 DNA is TGTGCCAGCAGTCGCCGTCAGGGAAGAACTTCACCCCTCCACTTT. This chain connects TRBV27 to TRBJ1-6; tentatively, D is TRBD1 (5 bases). V lost 5 bases, J lost 9 bases, and 17 bases lay in between. This CDR3 contains 15 residues. Germline assignment: CDR1 MNHEY and CDR2 SMNVEV (reference sequence).